This is a list of T cell receptor beta chains from one sample in a study of CD8+CD57+ T cells in acquired aplastic anemia. From the reads, TCRdb called clonotypes with MiXCR, one entry per CDR3 protein. The repertoire holds some 190,000 distinct CDR3 sequences, with about 47% as singletons. The source material was sorted CD4+, CD8+, or CD8+CD57+ T cells (not recorded which) from PBMCs. The receptors here all came from a human donor in good health. Each CDR3 is given with its conserved first and last residue. The D gene is left open where the match is weak. Expanded clones get a size class; other rows say once, few or many, or leave the size out.

NA | 13 | many | TRBJ2-1 | TRBV5-1 | CASRGYSYNEQFF | TGCGCCAGCAGAGGGTATTCTTACAATGAGCAGTTCTTC
TRBD2 | 16 | many | TRBJ2-5 | TRBV10-3 | CAISEPGLAGGETQYF | TGTGCCATCAGTGAGCCGGGACTAGCGGGAGGAGAGACCCAGTACTTC
NA | 16 | NA | TRBJ1-3 | TRBV11-1 | CAISLAPDRAGNTIYF | TGTGCCATCAGCTTAGCCCCTGATAGGGCTGGAAACACCATATATTTT
TRBD1 | 15 | many | TRBJ1-2 | TRBV2 | CASSKMDRAYYGYTF | TGTGCCAGCTCAAAGATGGACAGGGCGTACTATGGCTACACCTTC
NA | 14 | many | TRBJ2-5 | TRBV7-2 | CASSPWTTRETQYF | TGTGCCAGCAGCCCCTGGACAACACGAGAGACCCAGTACTTC
NA | 12 | NA | TRBJ1-2 | TRBV25-1 | CASVDGGSDYTF | TGTGCCAGCGTCGACGGGGGAAGCGACTACACCTTC
NA | 13 | NA | TRBJ1-1 | TRBV12-3/TRBV12-4 | CASSFGQNTEALF | TGTGCCAGCAGTTTCGGTCAAAACACTGAAGCTCTCTTT
NA | 13 | NA | TRBJ1-5 | TRBV19 | CASSIPGNQPQHF | TGTGCCAGTAGTATTCCGGGGAATCAGCCCCAGCATTTT
NA | 12 | NA | TRBJ1-1 | TRBV10-2 | CASSDQSAEAFF | TGCGCCAGCAGTGATCAGTCCGCTGAAGCTTTCTTT
NA | 13 | many | TRBJ2-7 | TRBV6-1 | CASSDKSGYEQYF | TGTGCCAGCAGTGACAAGTCTGGCTACGAGCAGTACTTC
TRBD2 | 14 | many | TRBJ2-5 | TRBV3-1 | CASSQDWGGKTQYF | TGTGCCAGCAGCCAAGACTGGGGGGGGAAGACCCAGTACTTC
NA | 16 | NA | TRBJ1-4 | TRBV2 | CASSEGRGKSREKLFF | TGTGCCAGCAGTGAAGGGAGGGGAAAGTCGCGTGAAAAACTGTTTTTT
TRBD1 | 15 | many | TRBJ1-5 | TRBV24-1 | CATSKGQGINQPQHF | TGTGCCACCAGTAAGGGACAGGGGATCAATCAGCCCCAGCATTTT
NA | 13 | NA | TRBJ1-1 | TRBV10-3 | CAIREQVNTEAFF | TGTGCCATCAGGGAACAGGTGAACACTGAAGCTTTCTTT
NA | 13 | NA | TRBJ1-6 | TRBV19 | CASGQGNYSPLHF | TGTGCCAGCGGCCAGGGCAACTATTCACCCCTCCACTTT
NA | 15 | medium-sized | TRBJ1-6 | TRBV24-1 | CATSDGTRDNSPLHF | TGTGCCACCAGTGACGGTACACGCGATAATTCACCCCTCCACTTT
NA | 17 | NA | TRBJ2-2 | TRBV5-1 | CASSLWALSGNTGELFF | TGCGCCAGCAGCTTGTGGGCCCTCTCAGGGAACACCGGGGAGCTGTTTTTT
NA | 16 | few | TRBJ2-6 | TRBV25-1 | CASSPGQSSGANVLTF | TGTGCCAGCAGTCCGGGACAAAGCTCTGGGGCCAACGTCCTGACTTTC
NA | 12 | many | TRBJ2-3 | TRBV6-1 | CASTSGEPVKYF | TGTGCCAGCACCTCAGGGGAGCCGGTTAAGTATTTT
TRBD1 | 14 | many | TRBJ2-5 | TRBV12-3/TRBV12-4 | CASSGQGVTETQYF | TGTGCCAGCAGTGGACAGGGGGTAACGGAGACCCAGTACTTC
NA | 14 | many | TRBJ2-5 | TRBV3-1 | CASSQAGVQETQYF | TGTGCCAGCAGCCAAGCGGGCGTTCAAGAGACCCAGTACTTC
NA | 14 | many | TRBJ2-3 | TRBV6-5 | CASSYRGSTDTQYF | TGTGCCAGCAGTTACCGAGGGAGCACAGATACGCAGTATTTT
TRBD1 | 15 | many | TRBJ2-2 | TRBV9 | CASSVQGANTGELFF | TGTGCCAGCAGCGTCCAGGGGGCGAACACCGGGGAGCTGTTTTTT
TRBD1 | 16 | NA | TRBJ1-5 | TRBV27 | CASSLRGQASNQPQHF | TGTGCCAGCAGTTTAAGGGGACAGGCTAGCAATCAGCCCCAGCATTTT
TRBD2 | 19 | NA | TRBJ2-1 | TRBV5-1 | CASSEDDLVSGRPYNEQFF | TGCGCCAGCAGCGAGGACGACCTTGTTAGCGGGAGGCCCTACAATGAGCAGTTCTTC
NA | 12 | NA | TRBJ1-2 | TRBV12-3/TRBV12-4 | CASSLSMGGYTF | TGTGCCAGCAGCCTTTCAATGGGCGGCTACACCTTC
TRBD1 | 13 | once | TRBJ1-2 | TRBV29-1 | CSVGGQATNGYTF | TGCAGCGTAGGTGGACAGGCGACTAATGGCTACACCTTC
TRBD2 | 17 | many | TRBJ2-2 | TRBV7-9 | CASSLTPGLARTGELFF | TGTGCCAGCAGCCTGACACCGGGACTAGCGAGAACCGGGGAGCTGTTTTTT
NA | 14 | NA | TRBJ2-7 | TRBV7-6 | CASSRAGSSYEQYF | TGTGCCAGCAGCCGGGCCGGTAGCTCCTACGAGCAGTACTTC
TRBD1 | 15 | many | TRBJ1-1 | TRBV14 | CASSQLGQARTEAFF | TGTGCCAGCAGCCAATTAGGACAGGCGCGCACTGAAGCTTTCTTT
NA | 12 | NA | TRBJ2-5 | TRBV20-1 | CSAVGWGETQYF | TGCAGTGCAGTTGGTTGGGGGGAGACCCAGTACTTC
NA | 14 | many | TRBJ2-1 | TRBV4-1 | CASSRSEGGNEQFF | TGCGCCAGCAGCCGCTCCGAAGGGGGCAATGAGCAGTTCTTC
TRBD2 | 16 | many | TRBJ2-7 | TRBV11-3 | CASSLSGAGGAYEQYF | TGTGCCAGCAGCTTATCGGGAGCGGGAGGCGCCTACGAGCAGTACTTC
NA | 13 | NA | TRBJ1-1 | TRBV2 | CASSEGVDTEAFF | TGTGCCAGCAGTGAAGGGGTCGACACTGAAGCTTTCTTT
TRBD2 | 18 | many | TRBJ2-7 | TRBV6-1 | CASRSPRTSGRPSYEQYF | TGTGCCAGCAGGAGCCCTCGGACTAGCGGGAGGCCCTCCTACGAGCAGTACTTC
NA | 14 | many | TRBJ1-4 | TRBV5-1 | CASSFGGLNEKLFF | TGCGCCAGCAGCTTCGGGGGATTGAATGAAAAACTGTTTTTT
NA | 14 | many | TRBJ2-5 | TRBV4-2 | CASSRELGLETQYF | TGTGCCAGCAGCCGCGAACTAGGATTGGAGACCCAGTACTTC
TRBD1 | 13 | once | TRBJ2-3 | TRBV19 | CASRQGASDTQYF | TGTGCCAGTAGACAGGGGGCATCGGATACGCAGTATTTT
TRBD1 | 13 | many | TRBJ1-2 | TRBV19 | CASRRQGRNGYTF | TGTGCCAGTAGGAGACAGGGGCGGAATGGCTACACCTTC
NA | 17 | NA | TRBJ2-7 | TRBV12-3/TRBV12-4 | CASSLRFGQRVLYEQYF | TGTGCCAGCAGTTTAAGATTCGGACAGAGGGTTCTCTACGAGCAGTACTTC
NA | 13 | many | TRBJ2-1 | TRBV6-1 | CASGHETRSEQFF | TGTGCCAGCGGCCATGAGACTAGAAGCGAGCAGTTCTTC
NA | 14 | many | TRBJ1-1 | TRBV4-1 | CASSLLPRNTEAFF | TGCGCCAGCAGCCTGCTCCCAAGGAACACTGAAGCTTTCTTT
NA | 15 | NA | TRBJ2-5 | TRBV5-4 | CASSPGRGAKETQYF | TGTGCCAGCAGCCCTGGACGTGGGGCCAAAGAGACCCAGTACTTC
NA | 14 | NA | TRBJ2-2 | TRBV20-1 | CSARDGRGEGELFF | TGCAGTGCTAGAGACGGCAGGGGAGAAGGGGAGCTGTTTTTT
NA | 13 | many | TRBJ2-5 | TRBV24-1 | CATSVTGQETQYF | TGTGCCACCAGTGTAACGGGGCAAGAGACCCAGTACTTC
TRBD2 | 13 | many | TRBJ2-7 | TRBV20-1 | CSARQAGVYEQYF | TGCAGTGCTAGACAAGCGGGAGTCTACGAGCAGTACTTC
TRBD1 | 18 | NA | TRBJ2-3 | TRBV12-3/TRBV12-4 | CASRIYRDRGASTDTQYF | TGTGCCAGCAGAATATACCGGGACAGGGGCGCCAGCACAGATACGCAGTATTTT
NA | 16 | many | TRBJ2-1 | TRBV4-1 | CASSQPTHQSYNEQFF | TGCGCCAGCAGCCAACCGACACATCAATCATACAATGAGCAGTTCTTC